This passage covers 11 T cell receptor beta chains from one sample sequenced in a study of long-term antiretroviral therapy in people with HIV. A v3.0 immunoSEQ assay was performed at survey level. This table comes from immunoSEQ multiplex PCR, and its TCRdb copy is limited to in-frame clones, with some not included. The table has about 43,000 clones, roughly 93% seen once. The starting material was unsorted PBMCs, obtained 9.2 years after starting antiretroviral therapy. Receptor source: a man younger than 40 with HIV.

This clone came up once. The rearrangement joins TRBV5-4 to TRBJ2-1, with 8 bases aligning to TRBD2. Germline CDR1 reads SGHNT; CDR2 reads YYREEE (reference sequence). The CDR3 length is 16 residues. V shed 0 bases and J 2 bases; nucleotides not matched to a gene: 4. The CDR3 DNA reads as TGTGCCAGCAGCTTGGCACGGGGGGGCCCCTACAATGAGCAGTTCTTC. It specifies CASSLARGGPYNEQFF.

This clone was observed a few times. The chain recombines TRBV28 with TRBJ2-1; the D gene is possibly TRBD1 (7 bases). CDR1 MDHEN and CDR2 SYDVKM come from the germline V gene. Trimming removed 6 bases from V and 7 bases from J, with 19 bases in between. CDR3 length: 15 amino acids. Here the CDR3 reads CASRQRQGGGNEQFF. CDR3 bases: TGTGCCAGCAGGCAGAGACAGGGAGGTGGGAATGAGCAGTTCTTC.

This clone was recorded only once. The chain combines TRBV10-1 with TRBJ2-2; D is undetermined. CDR1 is WNHNN, CDR2 SYGVQD, per germline (reference sequence). The CDR3 is made up of 14 amino acids. V lost 3 bases and J 6 bases, leaving 11 bases between the germline ends. CDR3 in DNA: TGCGCCAGCAGTGAAGGGAATACTGCCGGGGAGCTGTTTTTT. It translates to CASSEGNTAGELFF.

The chain joins TRBV5-1 to TRBJ2-7; no definite D call. Trimming removed 3 bases from V and 4 bases from J, with 5 bases in between. CDR3 length equals 11 residues. CDR1 is SGHRS and CDR2 is YFSETQ in the germline V gene. In DNA form, the CDR3 reads TGCGCCAGCAGCTGGGGTTACGAGCAGTACTTC. Protein sequence: CASSWGYEQYF.

V usage is TRBV11-2 and J usage is TRBJ1-5, with D uncertain. This CDR3 has 13 residues. Per the germline V gene, CDR1 is SGHAT and CDR2 is FQNNGV. V lost 4 bases and J lost 1, with 5 bases in between. The CDR3 nucleotides read TGTGCCAGCAGCTCCAGCAGCAATCAGCCCCAGCATTTT. Protein sequence: CASSSSSNQPQHF.

The J gene is TRBJ2-7, the V gene TRBV27; 11 nucleotides line up with TRBD1. Germline V gene sequence: CDR1 MNHEY, CDR2 SMNVEV (reference sequence). The CDR3 spans 20 residues. The ends lost 6 bases at V and 0 bases at J; junction bases unmatched: 19. The CDR3, as DNA: TGTGCCAGCAGCAAATTATTCCTTGGGCGGGACAGGGGGAGCTCCTACGAGCAGTACTTC. Translation: CASSKLFLGRDRGSSYEQYF.

V is TRBV7-9 and J is TRBJ2-1; D perhaps matches TRBD2 (6 bases). Germline CDR1 SEHNR, CDR2 FQNEAQ (reference sequence). The CDR3 covers 15 residues. The V end lost 5 bases, the J end lost 5 bases, and 16 bases lay between the germline ends. The CDR3 spells CASSAPGTPNNEQFF. CDR3 sequence (DNA): TGTGCCAGCAGCGCGCCCGGGACTCCGAACAATGAGCAGTTCTTC.

The chain is built from TRBV19 and TRBJ1-5; D remains ambiguous. The CDR3 consists of 13 residues. Trimming removed 4 bases at V and 8 bases at J, with 12 bases between. Per germline, CDR1 LNHDA and CDR2 SQIVND (reference sequence). The chain's CDR3 is CASSTLLIEPQHF. Written as DNA, the CDR3 is TGTGCCAGTAGTACCCTGTTAATCGAGCCCCAGCATTTT.

The chain is built from TRBV7-9 and TRBJ2-1; the match to TRBD1 covers 7 bases. CDR1 and CDR2 from the germline V gene are SEHNR and FQNEAQ (reference sequence). The V segment lost 4 bases and the J segment 2 bases; nucleotides outside the gene matches: 5. The CDR3 length is 15 residues. In nucleotides, the CDR3 is TGTGCCAGCAGCTCGGGGACAGTCCCCTACAATGAGCAGTTCTTC. Protein: CASSSGTVPYNEQFF.

The chain is built from TRBV11-2 and TRBJ1-2, with unresolved D. The germline CDR1 and CDR2 sequences are SGHAT and FQNNGV. The CDR3 length is 14 residues. V was clipped by 1 base and J by 2 bases, with 8 bases between them. The CDR3 spells CASSLGRINYGYTF. The CDR3 coding sequence is TGTGCCAGCAGCTTAGGGAGGATAAACTATGGCTACACCTTC.

This clone was seen a single time. The rearrangement links TRBV11-2 to TRBJ2-5; a weak D match, TRBD1 (5 bases). CDR3 size: 14 residues. CDR1 and CDR2 from the germline V gene are SGHAT and FQNNGV. Between the trimmed V and J ends, which lost 1 base and 5 bases, there was a span of 11 bases. CDR3 bases: TGTGCCAGCAGCTTAGGATCAGGGTGGGAGACCCAGTACTTC. It codes for CASSLGSGWETQYF.